Below, 19 T cell receptor beta chains from the same sample are listed, as sequenced in a study of long-term antiretroviral therapy in people with HIV. Survey-level immunoSEQ v3.0 assays were run. TCRdb's table, derived via immunoSEQ multiplex PCR, lists solely in-frame clones and lacks some. The top ten hold roughly a fifth of the sample, which has some 9,700 clones, around 75% seen once. Sample: unsorted PBMCs, taken 1.8 years before starting antiretroviral therapy. These receptors all stem from a middle-aged man with HIV.

V and J are TRBV7-9 and TRBJ1-2, with a weak D call TRBD1 (6 bases). Germline values: CDR1 SEHNR, CDR2 FQNEAQ (reference sequence). The CDR3 length is 16 residues. The V end was cut by 7 bases, the J end by 0 bases, with 18 bases between. CDR3 in DNA: TGTGCCAGCACCCCCCTGGGGGGGCAGCCTAACTATGGCTACACCTTC. It yields the protein CASTPLGGQPNYGYTF. Using reference TRBV7-9 and TRBJ1-2 for the parts outside the CDR3, the full variable domain is DTGVSQNPRHKITKRGQNVTFRCDPISEHNRLYWYRQTLGQGPEFLTYFQNEAQLEKSRLLSDRFSAERPKGSFSTLEIQRTEQGDSAMYLCASTPLGGQPNYGYTFGSGTRLTVV.

The V and J genes are TRBV18 and TRBJ2-5, with TRBD1 matching over 9 bases. The germline gives CDR1 KGHSH, CDR2 LQKENI. V shed 6 bases and J 2 bases; nucleotides not matched to a gene: 7. This CDR3 region has 15 residues. The CDR3 is CASSPGTGPQETQYF. DNA of the CDR3: TGTGCCAGCTCCCCCGGGACAGGGCCTCAAGAGACCCAGTACTTC.

The gene calls are TRBV7-9 and TRBJ2-3; 8 positions agree with TRBD2. The CDR3 covers 17 residues. The junction had 14 bases not matched to a gene; V was cut back by 5 bases and J by 4 bases. Germline CDR1 and CDR2: SEHNR and FQNEAQ (reference sequence). In DNA form, the CDR3 reads TGTGCCAGCAGCCCCCGACCTGAGCGGGGGCCCGCAGATACGCAGTATTTT. Residues: CASSPRPERGPADTQYF.

The V call is TRBV12-5, the J call TRBJ1-5; TRBD1 agrees at 8 bases. J gave up 10 bases and V 6 bases, and 5 bases lay outside the gene matches. Germline-derived CDR1 and CDR2 are LGHNT and FRNRAP. This CDR3 has 12 residues. Here the CDR3 reads CASGIDRGPQHF. CDR3 DNA: TGTGCTAGTGGCATCGACAGGGGTCCCCAGCATTTT.

The chain employs TRBV6-1 and TRBJ2-1, with 8 bases fitting TRBD1. Trimming removed 6 bases from V and 8 bases from J; junction bases left unmatched: 9. The germline V gene has CDR1 MNHNS and CDR2 SASEGT. The CDR3 sequence is 14 residues long. The CDR3 DNA reads TGTGCCAGCAGGAAGGACAGGGTGGAGCATGAGCAGTTCTTC. It yields the protein CASRKDRVEHEQFF.

The V gene is TRBV2, the J gene TRBJ2-2, with 7 bases identical to TRBD1. J gave up 6 bases and V 8 bases, and 3 bases lay outside the gene matches. This CDR3 has 12 residues. Per germline, CDR1 SNHLY and CDR2 FYNNEI. CDR3 DNA sequence: TGTGCCAGCTCAGGGGGTCCCGGGGAGCTGTTTTTT. Its translation is CASSGGPGELFF.

The chain employs TRBV28 and TRBJ1-1; tentatively, D is TRBD1 (5 bases). The CDR3 has 15 residues. The V gene's germline CDR1 is MDHEN and CDR2 SYDVKM. The ends were cut back, 4 bases at V and 0 bases at J, with 12 bases in the middle. CDR3 in amino acids: CASSSPLGVNTEAFF. CDR3 DNA sequence: TGTGCCAGCAGTTCCCCTTTGGGGGTGAACACTGAAGCTTTCTTT.

This chain connects TRBV5-1 to TRBJ1-1, with 7 bases aligning to TRBD1. Germline V gene lookup returns CDR1 SGHRS and CDR2 YFSETQ. The CDR3 is made up of 15 amino acids. Unmatched junction bases numbered 8, after V lost 4 bases and J lost 2 bases. The CDR3 loop reads CASSDKQGPNTEAFF. Here the CDR3 DNA reads TGCGCCAGCAGCGACAAACAGGGGCCCAACACTGAAGCTTTCTTT.

This clone ranks as medium-sized. The chain carries TRBV27 and TRBJ1-2; D uncertain. CDR3 size: 15 residues. Germline-derived CDR1 and CDR2 are MNHEY and SMNVEV (reference sequence). Trimming removed 5 bases from V and 8 bases from J, with 21 bases in between. For the CDR3, the DNA is TGTGCCAGCAGTCCCTCCACACTCCTAGTGGGGGGCTACACCTTC. It specifies CASSPSTLLVGGYTF.

The rearrangement joins TRBV5-6 to TRBJ1-2; D ambiguous. Germline CDR1 and CDR2: SGHDT and YYEEEE. CDR3 length: 14 amino acids. Between the trimmed V and J ends, which lost 1 base and 1 base, there was a span of 8 bases. The CDR3 DNA follows: TGTGCCAGCAGCTTGTGGGAGGGTAACTATGGCTACACCTTC. The encoded protein is CASSLWEGNYGYTF.

V and J are TRBV6-6 and TRBJ2-7; 11 bases are a match to TRBD2. V lost 4 bases to trimming and J lost 2 bases; unmatched junction nucleotides: 4. This CDR3 comprises 15 residues. Germline loops: CDR1 MNHNY, CDR2 SVGAGI (reference sequence). The CDR3 nucleotides are TGTGCCAGCAGTTTGGGGACTAGCGGTACCTACGAGCAGTACTTC. Residues: CASSLGTSGTYEQYF.

The chain links TRBV2 to TRBJ2-6; the match to TRBD1 covers 7 bases. The germline V gene has CDR1 SNHLY and CDR2 FYNNEI. V shed 7 bases, J shed 0 bases, and the junction held 6 bases outside the gene matches. CDR3 length: 16 amino acids. The CDR3 protein is CASTAKGASGANVLTF. In nucleotides, the CDR3 is TGTGCCAGCACCGCAAAGGGGGCCTCTGGGGCCAACGTCCTGACTTTC.

The chain is built from TRBV15 and TRBJ2-1, with a weak D call TRBD2 (5 bases). This CDR3 spans 16 amino acids. CDR1 is LNHNV, CDR2 YYDKDF, per germline (reference sequence). The V end was cut by 5 bases, the J end by 2 bases, with 16 bases between. Written as DNA, the CDR3 is TGTGCCACCAGCTCCGGACTCGGCCGACCCTACAATGAGCAGTTCTTC. Protein product: CATSSGLGRPYNEQFF.

The chain employs TRBV27 and TRBJ2-7; D is uncertain. The V gene's germline CDR1 is MNHEY and CDR2 SMNVEV (reference sequence). Deletions cut 4 bases from V and 2 bases from J, with 9 bases between. The CDR3 is 13 residues long. CDR3: CASSWTPTYEQYF. CDR3 bases: TGTGCCAGCAGTTGGACGCCTACCTACGAGCAGTACTTC.

This chain connects TRBV5-5 to TRBJ1-2; possibly TRBD1 for D (5 bases). The V and J ends lost 0 bases and 7 bases respectively, with 13 bases between them. This CDR3 spans 14 amino acids. The germline CDR1 and CDR2 sequences are SGHKS and YYEKEE (reference sequence). The CDR3 DNA reads as TGTGCCAGCAGCTTGGAGGGGCTGGGGAGTGGCTACACCTTC. Amino acid sequence: CASSLEGLGSGYTF.

This chain connects TRBV7-8 to TRBJ2-1, with a tentative D call TRBD1 (7 bases). The CDR3 extends over 15 amino acids. The V and J ends lost 5 bases and 8 bases respectively, with 19 bases between them. Germline V CDR1 and CDR2: SGHVS, FQNEAQ. The CDR3 DNA reads as TGTGCCAGCAGCGCGGTCCAGGGGGGATCTTATGAGCAGTTCTTC. Translated: CASSAVQGGSYEQFF.

J is TRBJ1-2 and V is TRBV10-3; D is possibly TRBD1 (5 bases). The CDR3 runs 13 residues. CDR1 and CDR2 (germline): ENHRY, SYGVKD. V was pared by 7 bases and J by 7 bases, with 16 bases between. As DNA, the CDR3 is TGTGCCATCACTGGCGGGGACGCGGGTGGCTACACCTTC. Protein product: CAITGGDAGGYTF.

This chain joins TRBV21-1 and TRBJ1-1. TRBV21-1 is described as a pseudogene. This CDR3 has 17 residues. CDR3 coding DNA: TGTGCCAGCAGCAAAGATTCGGGACTCGGAGGGAACACTGAAGCTTTCTTT. Protein product: CASSKDSGLGGNTEAFF.

By sample share, this clone is large (0.1 to 1%). V gene TRBV2 combines with J gene TRBJ1-5, with D uncertain. Trimming shortened V by 0 bases and J by 3 bases, and 6 bases separated the two germline ends. Germline loops: CDR1 SNHLY, CDR2 FYNNEI. This CDR3 spans 14 amino acids. CDR3 sequence (DNA): TGTGCCAGCAGTGAAGCGGGCTACAATCAGCCCCAGCATTTT. The encoded protein is CASSEAGYNQPQHF. Combining the CDR3 with reference TRBV2 and TRBJ1-5 gives the whole variable domain EPEVTQTPSHQVTQMGQEVILRCVPISNHLYFYWYRQILGQKVEFLVSFYNNEISEKSEIFDDQFSVERPDGSNFTLKIRSTKLEDSAMYFCASSEAGYNQPQHFGDGTRLSIL.